The rows below give T cell receptor beta chains drawn from one sample of a study of blood T cell repertoires in COVID-19. Method: immunoSEQ multiplex PCR; TCRdb's copy keeps in-frame clones and lacks some. The sample shows tens of thousands of clones, more than 75% of them seen only once. Sequences were obtained from peripheral blood. Receptors originate from a human donor in a cohort sampled during active COVID-19. CDR3s include the opening cysteine and the closing phenylalanine or tryptophan. Fields, in order: D gene, V gene, J gene, clone size, CDR3 protein, CDR3 DNA. The D gene is left open where the match is weak. Not every row has a clone size; where given, it reads once, few, many or a size class.

>.|TRBV5-1|TRBJ1-3|many
CASSPEVGGSGNTIYF
TGCGCCAGCAGCCCGGAGGTCGGGGGTTCTGGAAACACCATATATTTT
>.|TRBV21-1|TRBJ1-1|.
CASISGVETEAFF
TGTGCCAGCATCTCAGGGGTAGAAACTGAAGCTTTCTTT
>.|TRBV29-1|TRBJ1-2|many
CSVEGDWGWGYTF
TGCAGCGTTGAGGGGGACTGGGGTTGGGGCTACACCTTC
>TRBD1|TRBV6-6|TRBJ2-1|once
CASRDGTAFSEQFF
TGTGCCAGCAGAGACGGGACAGCCTTCTCCGAGCAGTTCTTC
>.|TRBV5-1|TRBJ2-7|.
CASSPGRGYYEQYF
TGCGCCAGCAGCCCCGGACGGGGATACTACGAGCAGTACTTC
>TRBD1|TRBV25-1|TRBJ1-3|.
CASSESPGQGSGNTIYF
TGTGCCAGCAGTGAATCGCCGGGACAGGGGTCTGGAAACACCATATATTTT
>.|TRBV19|TRBJ2-7|few
CASSTGGRSYEQYF
TGTGCCAGTAGTACCGGAGGGAGATCCTACGAGCAGTACTTC
>TRBD1|TRBV4-1|TRBJ1-6|.
CASSQGRWDRISRLGSPLHF
TGCGCCAGCAGCCAAGGCCGCTGGGACAGGATCTCGAGGCTTGGTTCACCCCTCCACTTT
>TRBD2|TRBV28|TRBJ2-5|.
CASSFNLAGGETQYF
TGTGCCAGCAGTTTTAATCTAGCGGGCGGAGAGACCCAGTACTTC
>.|TRBV3-1/TRBV3-2|TRBJ1-1|few
CASSQRGYTEAFF
TGTGCCAGCAGCCAAAGGGGATACACTGAAGCTTTCTTT
>TRBD2|TRBV7-3|TRBJ2-3|.
CASSPGLAVTDTQYF
TGTGCCAGCAGCCCCGGACTAGCGGTAACAGATACGCAGTATTTT
>.|TRBV18|TRBJ2-2|.
CASSPPSGEARTGELFF
TGTGCCAGCTCACCACCATCCGGGGAGGCGAGAACCGGGGAGCTGTTTTTT
>TRBD2|TRBV5-1|TRBJ2-1|.
CASRDSGGAGEQFF
TGCGCCAGCAGGGACAGCGGGGGGGCAGGAGAGCAGTTCTTC
>TRBD1|TRBV3-1/TRBV3-2|TRBJ1-1|.
CASSRYRGDTEAFF
TGTGCCAGCAGCCGATACAGGGGAGACACTGAAGCTTTCTTT
>.|TRBV5-1|TRBJ1-3|once
CASSDWTVGNTIYF
TGCGCCAGCAGCGACTGGACAGTAGGAAACACCATATATTTT
>.|TRBV3-1/TRBV3-2|TRBJ2-7|.
CASSHYRDTGQYF
TGTGCCAGCAGCCATTACAGGGACACCGGGCAGTACTTC
>.|TRBV2|TRBJ1-1|.
CASGQRNTEAFF
TGTGCCAGTGGACAGCGGAACACTGAAGCTTTCTTT
>.|TRBV2|TRBJ1-4|.
CASNPTATNEKLFF
TGTGCCAGCAACCCGACAGCAACTAATGAAAAACTGTTTTTT
>.|TRBV23-1|TRBJ2-7|.
CASSRVSTGPYF
TGCGCCAGCAGTCGGGTTTCCACAGGGCCGTACTTC
>TRBD1|TRBV2|TRBJ1-4|.
CASSPGQGRASSEKLFF
TGTGCCAGCAGTCCGGGACAGGGTAGGGCTTCGAGTGAAAAACTGTTTTTT
>TRBD2|TRBV13|TRBJ2-5|.
CASSAGLASTETQYF
TGTGCCAGCAGCGCGGGACTAGCGAGTACAGAGACCCAGTACTTC
>.|TRBV2|TRBJ1-1|.
CASSWTDYTEAFF
TGTGCCAGCTCATGGACAGACTACACTGAAGCTTTCTTT
>.|TRBV2|TRBJ2-7|.
CASLTVRDEQYF
TGTGCCAGCCTCACCGTCAGGGACGAGCAGTACTTC
>TRBD2|TRBV10-2|TRBJ2-3|.
CASTGDSSGGGTSTDTQYF
TGCGCCAGCACCGGAGATAGTAGCGGGGGGGGTACTAGCACAGATACGCAGTATTTT
>.|TRBV7-6|TRBJ1-1|.
CASSESVGGQAFF
TGTGCCAGCAGCGAATCGGTGGGGGGGCAAGCTTTCTTT
>.|TRBV29-1|TRBJ1-1|few
CSTRQVEAFF
TGCAGCACCCGACAGGTTGAAGCTTTCTTT
>.|TRBV6-5|TRBJ2-7|.
CASSLRGGPYEQYF
TGTGCCAGCAGCCTAAGGGGCGGACCCTACGAGCAGTACTTC
>.|TRBV9|TRBJ2-2|.
CASSGTGIGTGELFF
TGTGCCAGCAGCGGCACAGGGATTGGCACCGGGGAGCTGTTTTTT
>.|TRBV7-8|TRBJ1-2|few
CASSPDRNYGYTF
TGTGCCAGCAGCCCAGACAGAAACTATGGCTACACCTTC
>TRBD2|TRBV2|TRBJ2-1|.
CASALQRDPNYNEQFF
TGTGCCAGCGCACTCCAGCGGGACCCGAACTACAATGAGCAGTTCTTC
>TRBD1|TRBV7-3|TRBJ2-7|.
CASRFSPTGDSYEQYF
TGTGCCAGCAGGTTTTCGCCGACAGGGGACTCCTACGAGCAGTACTTC